This T cell receptor (beta chain) was documented in a study of PD-L1 blockade in urothelial cancer. This CDR3 spans 14 amino acids. The ends lost 7 bases at V and 4 bases at J; junction bases unmatched: 5. CDR1 WSHSY and CDR2 SAAADI come from the germline V gene. Time point meaning: pretreatment peripheral blood. Some clones are missing from TCRdb's copy, which holds only in-frame ones; the method was immunoSEQ multiplex PCR. The sample shows about 86,000 clones, about 83% of them seen only once. V is TRBV10-2 and J is TRBJ2-1, with 9 bases identical to TRBD1. The receptor comes from a man aged 55-75 years with urothelial cancer. Source: PBMCs, taken around atezolizumab (anti-PD-L1) treatment. The CDR3 nucleotides are TGCGCCAGCAAGGACAGGGGAGCTTACAATGAGCAGTTCTTC. Its protein is CASKDRGAYNEQFF.